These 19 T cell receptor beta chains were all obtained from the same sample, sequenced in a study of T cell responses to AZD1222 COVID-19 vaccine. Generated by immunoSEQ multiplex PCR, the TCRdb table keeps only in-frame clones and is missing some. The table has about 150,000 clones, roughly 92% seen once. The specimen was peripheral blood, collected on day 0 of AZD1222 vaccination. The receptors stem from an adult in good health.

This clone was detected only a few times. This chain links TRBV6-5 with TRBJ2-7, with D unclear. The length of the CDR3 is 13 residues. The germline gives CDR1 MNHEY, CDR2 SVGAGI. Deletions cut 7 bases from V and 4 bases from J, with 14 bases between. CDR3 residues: CASTSDFEYEQYF. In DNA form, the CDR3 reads TGTGCCAGCACATCCGACTTCGAATACGAGCAGTACTTC.

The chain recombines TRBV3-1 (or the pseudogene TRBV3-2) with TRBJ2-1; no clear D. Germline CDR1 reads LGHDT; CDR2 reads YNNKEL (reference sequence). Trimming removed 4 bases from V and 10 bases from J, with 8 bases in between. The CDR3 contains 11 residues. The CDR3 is CASSLPREQFF. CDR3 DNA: TGTGCCAGCAGCCTACCTAGGGAGCAGTTCTTC.

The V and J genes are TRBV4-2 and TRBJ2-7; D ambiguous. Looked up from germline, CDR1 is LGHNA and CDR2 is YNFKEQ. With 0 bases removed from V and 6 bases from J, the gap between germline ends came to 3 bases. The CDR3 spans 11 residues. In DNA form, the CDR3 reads TGTGCCAGCAGCCAAGAGTCCGAGCAGTACTTC. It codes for CASSQESEQYF.

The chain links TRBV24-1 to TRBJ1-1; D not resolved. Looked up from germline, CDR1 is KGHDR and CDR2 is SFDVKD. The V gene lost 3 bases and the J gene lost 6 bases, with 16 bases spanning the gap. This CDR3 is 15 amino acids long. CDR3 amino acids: CATSDPGRGFAEAFF. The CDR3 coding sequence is TGTGCCACCAGTGATCCCGGGCGCGGGTTCGCTGAAGCTTTCTTT.

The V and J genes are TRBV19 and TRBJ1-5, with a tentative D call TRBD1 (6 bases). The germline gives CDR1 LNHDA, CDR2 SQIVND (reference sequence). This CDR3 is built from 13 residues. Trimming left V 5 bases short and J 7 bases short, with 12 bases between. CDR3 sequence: CASSLDRYQPQHF. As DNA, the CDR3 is TGTGCCAGTAGTCTTGACAGGTACCAGCCCCAGCATTTT.

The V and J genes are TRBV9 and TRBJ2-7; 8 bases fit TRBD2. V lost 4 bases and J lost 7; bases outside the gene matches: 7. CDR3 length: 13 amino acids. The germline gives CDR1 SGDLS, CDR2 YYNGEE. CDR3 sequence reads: CASSLGLATEQYF. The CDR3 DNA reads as TGTGCCAGCAGCCTCGGACTAGCTACTGAGCAGTACTTC.

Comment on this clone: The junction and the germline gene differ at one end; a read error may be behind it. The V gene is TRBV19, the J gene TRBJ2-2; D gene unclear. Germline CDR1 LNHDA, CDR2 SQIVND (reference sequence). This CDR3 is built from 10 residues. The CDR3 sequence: CATGPRELFF. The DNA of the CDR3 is TGCGCGACGGGTCCCCGGGAGCTGTTTTTT.

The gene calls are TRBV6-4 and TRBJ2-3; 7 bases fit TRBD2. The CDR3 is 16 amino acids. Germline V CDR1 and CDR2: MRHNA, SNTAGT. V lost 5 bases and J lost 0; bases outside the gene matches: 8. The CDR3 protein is CASSPIGLVSTDTQYF. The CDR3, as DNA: TGTGCCAGCAGTCCCATAGGACTAGTCAGCACAGATACGCAGTATTTT.

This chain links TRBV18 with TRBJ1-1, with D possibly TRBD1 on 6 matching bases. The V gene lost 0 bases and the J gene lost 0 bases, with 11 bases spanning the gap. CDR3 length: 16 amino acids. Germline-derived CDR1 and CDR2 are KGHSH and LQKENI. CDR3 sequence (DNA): TGTGCCAGCTCACCACCGAGGGGGGGTATGAACACTGAAGCTTTCTTT. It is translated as CASSPPRGGMNTEAFF.

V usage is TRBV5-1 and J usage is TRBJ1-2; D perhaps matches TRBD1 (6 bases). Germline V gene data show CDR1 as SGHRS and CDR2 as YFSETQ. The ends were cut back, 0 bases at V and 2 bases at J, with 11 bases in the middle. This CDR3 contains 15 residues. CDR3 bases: TGCGCCAGCAGCTTGGCCGGGACAACAAACTATGGCTACACCTTC. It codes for CASSLAGTTNYGYTF.

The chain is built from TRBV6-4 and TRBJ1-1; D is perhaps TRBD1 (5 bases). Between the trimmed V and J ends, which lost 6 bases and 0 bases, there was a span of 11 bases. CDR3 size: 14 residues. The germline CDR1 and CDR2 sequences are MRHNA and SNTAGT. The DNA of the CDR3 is TGTGCCAGCAGAGACAGTTTAATGAACACTGAAGCTTTCTTT. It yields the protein CASRDSLMNTEAFF.

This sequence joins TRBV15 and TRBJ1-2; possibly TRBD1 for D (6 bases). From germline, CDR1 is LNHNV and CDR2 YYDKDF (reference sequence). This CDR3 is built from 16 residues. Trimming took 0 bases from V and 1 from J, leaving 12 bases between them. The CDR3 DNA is TGTGCCACCAGCAGAGATCTGGGCAGGGGTAACTATGGCTACACCTTC. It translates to CATSRDLGRGNYGYTF. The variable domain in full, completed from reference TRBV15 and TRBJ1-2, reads DAMVIQNPRYQVTQFGKPVTLSCSQTLNHNVMYWYQQKSSQAPKLLFHYYDKDFNNEADTPDNFQSRRPNTSFCFLDIRSPGLGDTAMYLCATSRDLGRGNYGYTFGSGTRLTVV.

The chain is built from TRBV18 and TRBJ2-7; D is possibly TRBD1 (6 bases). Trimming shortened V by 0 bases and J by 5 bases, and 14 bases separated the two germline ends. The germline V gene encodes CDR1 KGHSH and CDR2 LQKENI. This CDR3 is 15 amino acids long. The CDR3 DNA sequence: TGTGCCAGCTCACCACCTGACAGGTTACGAAACGAGCAGTACTTC. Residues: CASSPPDRLRNEQYF.

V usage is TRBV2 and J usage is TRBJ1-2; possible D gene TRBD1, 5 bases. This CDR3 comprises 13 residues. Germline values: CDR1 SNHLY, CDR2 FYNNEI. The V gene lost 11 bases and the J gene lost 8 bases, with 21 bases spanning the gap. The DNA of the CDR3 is TGTGCCTGCATGAGGGGAGGGGTGGGAGGCTACACCTTC. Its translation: CACMRGGVGGYTF.

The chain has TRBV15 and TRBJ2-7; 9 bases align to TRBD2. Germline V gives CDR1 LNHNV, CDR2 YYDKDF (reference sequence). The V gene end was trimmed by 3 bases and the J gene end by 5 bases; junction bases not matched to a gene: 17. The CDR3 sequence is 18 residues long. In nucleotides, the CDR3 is TGTGCCACCAGCAGGGCCTCTTTTTGGGCGGGAGGGCCCCACGAGCAGTACTTC. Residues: CATSRASFWAGGPHEQYF.

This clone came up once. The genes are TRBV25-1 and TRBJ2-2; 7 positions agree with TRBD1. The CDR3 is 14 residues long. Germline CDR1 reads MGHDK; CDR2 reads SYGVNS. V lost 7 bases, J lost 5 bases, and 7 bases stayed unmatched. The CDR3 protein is CASNTGVPTGELFF. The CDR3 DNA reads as TGTGCCAGCAATACAGGGGTTCCTACCGGGGAGCTGTTTTTT. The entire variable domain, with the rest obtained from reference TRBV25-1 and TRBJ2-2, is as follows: EADIYQTPRYLVIGTGKKITLECSQTMGHDKMYWYQQDPGMELHLIHYSYGVNSTEKGDLSSESTVSRIRTEHFPLTLESARPSHTSQYLCASNTGVPTGELFFGEGSRLTVL.

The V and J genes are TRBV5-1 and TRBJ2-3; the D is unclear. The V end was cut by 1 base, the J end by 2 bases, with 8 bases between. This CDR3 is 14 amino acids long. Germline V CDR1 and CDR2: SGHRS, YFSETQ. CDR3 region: CASSLFRYTDTQYF. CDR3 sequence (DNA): TGCGCCAGCAGCTTGTTCCGGTACACAGATACGCAGTATTTT.

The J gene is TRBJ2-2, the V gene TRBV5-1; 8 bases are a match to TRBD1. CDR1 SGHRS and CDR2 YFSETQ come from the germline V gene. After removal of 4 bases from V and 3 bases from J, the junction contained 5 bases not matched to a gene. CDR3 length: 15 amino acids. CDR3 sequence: CASSLGQADTGELFF. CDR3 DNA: TGCGCCAGCAGCCTGGGACAGGCTGACACCGGGGAGCTGTTTTTT.

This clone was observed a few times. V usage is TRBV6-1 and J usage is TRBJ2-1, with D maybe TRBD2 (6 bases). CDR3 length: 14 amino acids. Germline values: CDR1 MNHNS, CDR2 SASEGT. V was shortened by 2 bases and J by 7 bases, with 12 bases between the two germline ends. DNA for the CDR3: TGTGCCAGCAGTGAATTCGGGAGTTTGAATGAGCAGTTCTTC. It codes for CASSEFGSLNEQFF.